This paragraph covers one T cell receptor beta chain sequence. This record comes from a study of T cell changes during pregnancy in multiple sclerosis. Germline lookup yields CDR1 LNHNV and CDR2 YYDKDF (reference sequence). The CDR3 sequence is 16 residues long. Trimming took 1 base from V and 6 from J; bases not matched to a gene: 8. Here immunoSEQ multiplex PCR was the method, and the copy in TCRdb shows in-frame clones only, minus some. The sample lists under 70,000 clones, roughly 91% occurring once. This sequence was found in a female donor in good health, enrolled as a control in a pregnancy study. The sample in question was peripheral blood, obtained in the third trimester of pregnancy. The genes are TRBV15 and TRBJ1-2; 10 bases match TRBD1. CDR3 sequence: CATSRGLSTGGDGYTF. Here the CDR3 DNA reads TGTGCCACCAGCAGAGGTTTGTCGACAGGGGGCGATGGCTACACCTTC.